Described below is a single T cell receptor (beta chain) sequence and its context. Its antigen target is currently unknown. No base-level quality is on record; no much larger clone is a single base apart. The library was prepared using the immunoSEQ multiplex PCR assay. This is the immuneACCESS table as TCRdb keeps it, with only in-frame sequences that have V and J called. A part of the clones is gone; compared with another copy, unresolved V genes explain less than half, and the rest is unexplained. This sample gives 500,000 to 850,000 clones in total; 70% to 90% of them show up just once. The ten largest clones represent just under 0.0095% of the sample. Trimming removed 3 bases from V and 2 bases from J; the gene matches leave 11 bases unexplained. Inclusive of the bounding cysteine and phenylalanine, the CDR3 is 18 residues long. The DNA shown is the 54-base CDR3, in frame from base 1. CDR1 and CDR2 are drawn from the germline V gene (reference sequence): GTSNPN, SVGIG.

This record comes from a study of shared T cell receptors in the human thymus (TCRdb year 2021). Some background on the complete study: The study examined how self-reactive, shared T-cell receptor alpha chains are generated in the human thymus.

These data were also filed under a second study, of human thymus T cells. Per that second paper: In Finland, the donors were immunologically healthy infants who were having open corrective cardiac surgery for congenital heart defects. The thymus tissue came from surgical resects taken out during corrective cardiac surgery. Biased V and J gene segment usage appeared to be present in both thymic and peripheral blood repertoires. Highly overlapping thymic TCR repertoires among unrelated individuals were reported in the related research. The study used roughly 8 infant thymus samples plus four related peripheral blood samples to characterize TCR alpha and beta repertoires. Donor ages ranging from about 7 to 250 days were recorded, and about six male and two female infants were included in the cohort. After being mechanically released from the tissue, thymocytes were kept at -70 degrees C in pellets of about 9-34 million cells. Genomic DNA was extracted from frozen cell pellets with a QIAsymphony instrument. The immunoSEQ multiplex PCR assay was used to amplify the TCRB and TCRAD loci from a standardized amount of quality-controlled genomic DNA. The amplicons covered the V(D)J region and were long enough to include the CDR3 and to identify the V and J genes. The amplicons were sequenced on an Illumina platform via the commercial immunoSEQ service. Primer bias and sequencing errors were corrected using previously described methods, and TCRAD and TCRB definitions followed the IMGT database. Analysis of the repertoires was done with immunoSEQ Analyzer 3.0 and VDJTools and included basic statistics, V/J segment usage, diversity estimates, rarefaction and pairwise overlap. Diversity was estimated using the Chao1, ChaoE, Efron-Thisted, Shannon and inverse Simpson indices, and was also estimated on datasets down-sampled to the size of the smallest sample. Repertoire overlap was determined by strict matching of CDR3 nucleotide sequence, V gene and J gene, and Jaccard-based multidimensional scaling clustering was applied. On average, thymus samples gave roughly 800,000 unique TCRB clonotypes, whereas blood samples gave roughly 80,000.

Recombination joined TRBV30 with TRBJ2-3, with 13 bases in between that match TRBD2. Sequencing used thymocytes. The sequence was collected from a boy under two years old with a congenital heart defect. Donor details come from another sample of the same person, matched by shared clones. The CDR3 in this case is CAWRARRTSGGITDTQYF. The nucleotides are TGTGCCTGGAGAGCCAGAAGGACTAGCGGGGGAATCACAGATACGCAGTATTTT.